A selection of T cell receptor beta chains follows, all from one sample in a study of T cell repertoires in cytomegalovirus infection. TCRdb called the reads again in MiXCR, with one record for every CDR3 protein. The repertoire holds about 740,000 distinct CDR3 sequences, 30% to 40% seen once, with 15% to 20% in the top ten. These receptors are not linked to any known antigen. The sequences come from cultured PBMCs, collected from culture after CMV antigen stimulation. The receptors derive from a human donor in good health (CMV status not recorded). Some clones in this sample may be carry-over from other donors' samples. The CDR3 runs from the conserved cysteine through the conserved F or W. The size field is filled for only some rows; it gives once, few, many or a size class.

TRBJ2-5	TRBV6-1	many	CASSVGTTGQETQYF
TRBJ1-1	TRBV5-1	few	CASSSGGTGFTEAFF
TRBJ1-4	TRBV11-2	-	CASSPLVAEKLFF
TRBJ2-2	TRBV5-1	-	CASSLEGVGVGGELFF
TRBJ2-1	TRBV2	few	CASSQGRYNEQFF
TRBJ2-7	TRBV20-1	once	CSAKEEPEQYF
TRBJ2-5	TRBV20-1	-	CSAEGRNQETQYF
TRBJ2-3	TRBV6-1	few	CASSEASGASTDTQYF
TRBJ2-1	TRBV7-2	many	CASSRRSGSSYNEQFF
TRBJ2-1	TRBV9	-	CASSDGTSEYNEQFF
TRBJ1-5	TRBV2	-	CASGLGGSSQPQHF
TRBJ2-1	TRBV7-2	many	CASSLSWGQYNEQFF
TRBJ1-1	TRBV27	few	CASSLTSGGTEAFF
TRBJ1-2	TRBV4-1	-	CASSRPGQTYGYTF
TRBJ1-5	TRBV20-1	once	CSALMSNQPQHF
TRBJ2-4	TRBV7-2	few	CASSPGLAEGGIQYF
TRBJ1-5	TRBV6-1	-	CASEVDRVGQPQHF
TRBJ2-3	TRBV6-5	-	CASGRSMNTQYF
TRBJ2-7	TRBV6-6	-	CASSPPETGDYEQYF
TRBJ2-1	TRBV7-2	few	CASSFDRDLYNEQFF
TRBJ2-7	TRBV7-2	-	CASTMDSYYEQYF
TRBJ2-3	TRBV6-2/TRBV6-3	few	CASSASGLPDTQYF
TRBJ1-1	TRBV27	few	CASSSIGDRGYTEAFF
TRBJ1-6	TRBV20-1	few	CSLHRYDRVGSPLHF
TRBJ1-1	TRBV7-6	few	CASKRGGGHKINTEAFF
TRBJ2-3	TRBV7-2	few	CASSLVGAGGPDTQYF
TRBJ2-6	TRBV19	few	CASSSRRQSGANVLTF
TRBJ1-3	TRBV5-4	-	CASSKDQGNTIYF
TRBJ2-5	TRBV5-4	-	CASSFYRWETQYF
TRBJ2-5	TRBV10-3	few	CATGLAGDKTQYF
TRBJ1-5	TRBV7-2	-	CASSLVGGPYSNQPQHF
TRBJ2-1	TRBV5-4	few	CASTSRDGGNEQFF
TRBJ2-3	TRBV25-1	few	CASSAMLAGGPPSDTQYF
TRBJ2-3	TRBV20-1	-	CSARGPRTDTQYF
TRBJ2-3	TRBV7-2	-	CASSRGRRGIDTQYF